The 17 T cell receptor beta chains below were found in one sample sequenced in a study of OX40 agonist ivuxolimab in advanced cancers. Sequenced by immunoSEQ multiplex PCR; TCRdb stores in-frame clones only, minus some. The table shows 45,000 to 50,000 clones, with approximately 91% occurring only once. The sample here was CD4+ or CD8+ T cells sorted from blood, taken in a trial of the OX40 agonist ivuxolimab. The receptors were gathered from an adult with an advanced solid tumor such as melanoma, head and neck, liver or kidney cancer.

J is TRBJ2-5 and V is TRBV10-3, with TRBD2 identical over 9 bases. Looked up from germline, CDR1 is ENHRY and CDR2 is SYGVKD. This CDR3 spans 16 amino acids. J gave up 4 bases and V 1 base, and 7 bases lay outside the gene matches. The CDR3 DNA reads as TGTGCCATCAGTGAGTTCGGCGGGGGGGCAGCAGAGACCCAGTACTTC. Its translation: CAISEFGGGAAETQYF.

The chain uses TRBV5-1 and TRBJ2-1; D gene uncertain. The germline gives CDR1 SGHRS, CDR2 YFSETQ. Trimming stripped 3 bases from V and 4 bases from J, with 14 bases between. The length of the CDR3 is 15 residues. CDR3 nucleotides: TGCGCCAGCAGCTCCGACTTTGCGGATTACAATGAGCAGTTCTTC. Amino acid sequence: CASSSDFADYNEQFF.

Worth noting for this clone: An end of the junction differs from the germline gene, which may be a read error. V and J are TRBV28 and TRBJ2-5, with TRBD2 matching over 15 bases. The CDR3 runs to 14 residues. Germline CDR1 and CDR2: MDHEN and SYDVKM. CDR3 in amino acids: CASSSGLAGGLGDF. The CDR3 DNA follows: TGTGCCAGCAGTTCCGGACTAGCGGGAGGGCTGGGGGACTTC. Full variable domain (remainder filled in from reference TRBV28 and TRBJ2-5): DVKVTQSSRYLVKRTGEKVFLECVQDMDHENMFWYRQDPGLGLRLIYFSYDVKMKEKGDIPEGYSVSREKKERFSLILESASTNQTSMYLCASSSGLAGGLGDFGPGTRLLVL.

This clone ranks as medium-sized. This CDR3 reads CASSFKDREQETQYF. The CDR3 nucleotides are TGTGCCAGCAGTTTTAAGGACAGGGAGCAAGAGACCCAGTACTTC. This chain connects TRBV13 to TRBJ2-5, with 8 bases lining up with TRBD1. Trimming cost V 6 bases and J 2 bases; bases outside gene matches: 8. CDR1 and CDR2 (germline): PRHDT, FYEKMQ (reference sequence). The CDR3 sequence is 15 residues long.

The chain has TRBV5-1 and TRBJ2-1; D uncertain. The CDR3 runs 16 residues. CDR1 is SGHRS and CDR2 is YFSETQ in the germline V gene. V was pared by 0 bases and J by 8 bases, with 18 bases between. CDR3: CASSLGFKWPWDEQFF. The CDR3 bases are TGCGCCAGCAGCTTGGGATTCAAATGGCCCTGGGATGAGCAGTTCTTC.

The genes are TRBV9 and TRBJ2-4; 7 bases agree with TRBD1. The CDR3 covers 14 residues. Germline V gene sequence: CDR1 SGDLS, CDR2 YYNGEE. V lost 1 base and J lost 8; bases outside the gene matches: 6. The DNA of the CDR3 is TGTGCCAGCAGCGTAACGGGACAGAGGGACATTCAGTACTTC. Amino acid sequence: CASSVTGQRDIQYF. The entire variable domain, with the rest obtained from reference TRBV9 and TRBJ2-4, is as follows: DSGVTQTPKHLITATGQRVTLRCSPRSGDLSVYWYQQSLDQGLQFLIQYYNGEERAKGNILERFSAQQFPDLHSELNLSSLELGDSALYFCASSVTGQRDIQYFGAGTRLSVL.

This chain links TRBV6-5 with TRBJ1-4; TRBD1 might be the D (5 bases). CDR3 length: 15 residues. The V gene lost 2 bases and the J gene lost 8 bases, with 15 bases spanning the gap. Germline lookup yields CDR1 MNHEY and CDR2 SVGAGI. The CDR3 reads CASSYAAGLVEKLFF. The CDR3, as DNA: TGTGCCAGCAGTTACGCGGCAGGGCTGGTAGAAAAACTGTTTTTT.

This chain connects TRBV7-3 to TRBJ2-1; the D gene is possibly TRBD2 (6 bases). Trimming stripped 1 base from V and 5 bases from J, with 15 bases between. The CDR3 covers 16 residues. Germline assignment: CDR1 SGHTA and CDR2 FQGTGA. CDR3 sequence reads: CASSLSGGPENNEQFF. The CDR3 DNA follows: TGTGCCAGCAGCTTAAGCGGAGGGCCAGAGAACAATGAGCAGTTCTTC.

V gene TRBV6-1 combines with J gene TRBJ1-2; TRBD1 is a possible D gene (5 bases). The germline gives CDR1 MNHNS, CDR2 SASEGT. The CDR3 consists of 13 residues. Trimming removed 3 bases from V and 7 bases from J, with 12 bases in between. The CDR3 sequence is CASSDQGLFGYTF. The CDR3 region has the DNA TGTGCCAGCAGTGATCAGGGTTTATTTGGCTACACCTTC.

The chain links TRBV6-1 to TRBJ1-4, with TRBD1 matching 10 bases. The CDR3 totals 14 residues. Germline CDR1 and CDR2: MNHNS and SASEGT. The V segment lost 5 bases and the J segment 7 bases; nucleotides outside the gene matches: 4. CDR3 protein: CASSWDRGGEKLFF. In DNA, the CDR3 is TGTGCCAGCAGTTGGGACAGGGGTGGTGAAAAACTGTTTTTT.

A remark on this clone: Compared with germline, one end of the junction differs, possibly owing to a read error. The V and J genes are TRBV7-9 and TRBJ2-7; 11 positions agree with TRBD1. The CDR3 length is 17 residues. The germline gives CDR1 SEHNR, CDR2 FQNEAQ (reference sequence). The CDR3 bases are TGTGCCAGCACCTTAACCGGGACAGGGGGTTTTGGTTACGAGCAGTACTTC. Translation: CASTLTGTGGFGYEQYF.

This clone was observed once. CDR3 nucleotides: TGCGCCAGCGGACCGGGACTAGCGGGAGACTACGAGCAGTACTTC. It specifies CASGPGLAGDYEQYF. The V and J genes are TRBV5-1 and TRBJ2-7; TRBD2 aligns across 14 bases. CDR1 is SGHRS, CDR2 YFSETQ, per germline. The V gene end was trimmed by 7 bases and the J gene end by 3 bases; junction bases not matched to a gene: 6. The CDR3 length is 15 residues.

V usage is TRBV28 and J usage is TRBJ1-2, with D uncertain. Germline CDR1 and CDR2: MDHEN and SYDVKM. The CDR3 extends over 15 amino acids. The V and J ends lost 0 bases and 0 bases respectively, with 8 bases between them. In DNA, the CDR3 is TGTGCCAGCAGTTTATGGTCAGGTTCTAACTATGGCTACACCTTC. Its translation is CASSLWSGSNYGYTF.

V is TRBV28 and J is TRBJ1-2; D possibly corresponds to TRBD1 (6 bases). The length of the CDR3 is 16 residues. Germline values: CDR1 MDHEN, CDR2 SYDVKM. V lost 4 bases and J 2 bases, leaving 17 bases between the germline ends. CDR3 sequence (DNA): TGTGCCAGCAGTTGGACAGTCAATAACTTAAACTATGGCTACACCTTC. Protein product: CASSWTVNNLNYGYTF.

This rearrangement joins TRBV13 to TRBJ1-5; D is uncertain. Germline CDR1 PRHDT, CDR2 FYEKMQ (reference sequence). The CDR3 totals 12 residues. Between the trimmed V and J ends, which lost 6 bases and 6 bases, there was a span of 9 bases. CDR3 sequence (DNA): TGTGCCAGCAGTAAGGGAGGTCAGCCCCAGCATTTT. Encoded protein: CASSKGGQPQHF.

The V and J genes are TRBV6-5 and TRBJ1-5; D gene ambiguous. This CDR3 is 14 amino acids long. The germline CDR1 and CDR2 sequences are MNHEY and SVGAGI. Trimming shortened V by 0 bases and J by 9 bases, and 12 bases separated the two germline ends. The CDR3 DNA is TGTGCCAGCAGTTACTCGTCTTTAAGTTGGCCCCAGCATTTT. Its protein product is CASSYSSLSWPQHF.

CDR3 region: CASSMGSGTPYEQYF. As DNA, the CDR3 is TGTGCCAGTAGTATGGGGAGCGGGACCCCCTACGAGCAGTACTTC. The rearrangement joins TRBV19 to TRBJ2-7; 7 bases line up with TRBD2. CDR1 LNHDA and CDR2 SQIVND come from the germline V gene (reference sequence). The CDR3 runs to 15 residues. The junction had 7 bases not matched to a gene; V was cut back by 3 bases and J by 2 bases.